Each of the 18 T cell receptor beta chains below was sequenced from the same sample in a study of T cell repertoires in cytomegalovirus infection. TCRdb re-derived calls from the reads in MiXCR, one entry per CDR3 protein. The repertoire has about 470,000 distinct CDR3 sequences, about 39% of them found once; the top ten carry around 45%. Antigens for these TCRs are unknown. Material: cultured PBMCs, obtained from culture after CMV antigen stimulation. These receptors were taken from a human donor in good health (CMV status not recorded). Some clones in this sample may be carry-over from other donors' samples.

The rearrangement uses TRBV19 and TRBJ2-1; 14 bases map to TRBD2. J gave up 8 bases and V 4 bases, and 25 bases lay outside the gene matches. The CDR3 length is 22 residues. Germline V gives CDR1 LNHDA, CDR2 SQIVND (reference sequence). Here the CDR3 reads CASSTGLKFVPTSGRAGYEQFF. CDR3 nucleotides: TGTGCCAGTAGTACCGGCCTGAAGTTTGTACCGACTAGCGGGAGGGCCGGATATGAGCAGTTCTTC.

The rearrangement uses TRBV18 and TRBJ2-2; D is undetermined. Between the trimmed V and J ends, which lost 3 bases and 0 bases, there was a span of 5 bases. Per the germline V gene, CDR1 is KGHSH and CDR2 is LQKENI. This CDR3 has 14 amino acids. Here the CDR3 DNA reads TGTGCCAGCTCACCGGTCACGAACACCGGGGAGCTGTTTTTT. Amino acid sequence: CASSPVTNTGELFF.

This clonotype is a singleton in its sample. This chain uses TRBV12-3 or TRBV12-4 with TRBJ1-3; D remains ambiguous. The CDR3 loop spans 13 amino acids. Trimming left V 6 bases short and J 0 bases short, with 6 bases between. This CDR3 reads CASSRNSGNTIYF. The CDR3 nucleotides read TGTGCCAGCAGCCGCAACTCTGGAAACACCATATATTTT.

At least ten counts were recorded for this clonotype. The rearrangement uses TRBV7-8 and TRBJ2-3; TRBD1 is a possible D gene (5 bases). The germline gives CDR1 SGHVS, CDR2 FQNEAQ. This CDR3 region has 14 residues. V gave up 0 bases and J gave up 4 bases, with 8 bases separating them. CDR3 sequence (DNA): TGTGCCAGCAGCTTAGCCCTGGGGCCAGATACGCAGTATTTT. It yields the protein CASSLALGPDTQYF.

This clonotype occurred many times. The V and J genes are TRBV7-2 and TRBJ1-3; tentatively, D is TRBD1 (5 bases). CDR3 length: 14 amino acids. Germline CDR1 is SGHTA and CDR2 is FQGNSA. Trimming left V 8 bases short and J 8 bases short, with 19 bases between. CDR3 nucleotide sequence: TGTGCCAGCGGAGATCGGGGGTTGGGGGACACCATATATTTT. Protein: CASGDRGLGDTIYF.

This chain uses TRBV2 with TRBJ1-2, with 8 bases that match TRBD1. The CDR3 has 15 residues. Germline V gives CDR1 SNHLY, CDR2 FYNNEI. The ends lost 7 bases at V and 3 bases at J; junction bases unmatched: 10. The CDR3 sequence is CASNYVPGGDYGYTF. In DNA form, the CDR3 reads TGTGCCAGCAATTACGTTCCAGGGGGCGACTATGGCTACACCTTC.

This clonotype was counted a few times. This rearrangement joins TRBV7-2 to TRBJ2-7; no firm D call. The CDR3 loop spans 14 amino acids. Between the trimmed V and J ends, which lost 1 base and 4 bases, there was a span of 11 bases. Germline V gene sequence: CDR1 SGHTA, CDR2 FQGNSA. Here the CDR3 reads CASSLDGSKYEQYF. In nucleotides, the CDR3 is TGTGCCAGCAGCTTAGACGGTTCTAAGTACGAGCAGTACTTC.

The CDR3 bases are TGCAGTGCTAGAGATCGCCGAGCGAACACCGGGGAGCTGTTTTTT. This encodes CSARDRRANTGELFF. J is TRBJ2-2 and V is TRBV20-1; D unresolved. Germline V lookup: CDR1 DFQATT, CDR2 SNEGSKA (reference sequence). The V end lost 0 bases, the J end lost 0 bases, and 8 bases lay between the germline ends. The CDR3 is 15 residues long.

This clonotype was counted a few times. V gene TRBV7-9 combines with J gene TRBJ2-5, with D possibly matching TRBD1 (5 bases). Germline V gene data show CDR1 as SEHNR and CDR2 as FQNEAQ (reference sequence). Trimming stripped 3 bases from V and 2 bases from J, with 10 bases between. The CDR3 contains 14 residues. CDR3 DNA: TGTGCCAGCAGCTTCCCACGACAGCAAGAGACCCAGTACTTC. Protein: CASSFPRQQETQYF. The full variable domain, with the rest looked up from reference TRBV7-9 and TRBJ2-5, is DTGVSQNPRHKITKRGQNVTFRCDPISEHNRLYWYRQTLGQGPEFLTYFQNEAQLEKSRLLSDRFSAERPKGSFSTLEIQRTEQGDSAMYLCASSFPRQQETQYFGPGTRLLVL.

This clonotype turned up a few times. This chain joins TRBV5-1 and TRBJ2-3; D is perhaps TRBD1 (6 bases). V gave up 3 bases and J gave up 1 base, with 9 bases separating them. Germline V gene sequence: CDR1 SGHRS, CDR2 YFSETQ. The CDR3 loop spans 14 amino acids. The CDR3 bases are TGCGCCAGCAGCTCCGAGGGGGGCACAGATACGCAGTATTTT. It translates to CASSSEGGTDTQYF.

The chain couples TRBV20-1 to TRBJ1-2; D remains ambiguous. CDR1 DFQATT and CDR2 SNEGSKA come from the germline V gene (reference sequence). V was clipped by 6 bases and J by 4 bases, with 21 bases between them. CDR3 length equals 15 residues. CDR3 sequence: CSATPGPSRAYGYTF. The CDR3 nucleotides read TGCAGTGCAACTCCTGGGCCTTCAAGGGCCTATGGCTACACCTTC.

This clonotype appeared a few times. This chain connects TRBV6-5 to TRBJ2-2; the match to TRBD1 covers 7 bases. CDR3 size: 13 residues. Trimming cost V 6 bases and J 7 bases; bases outside gene matches: 5. The germline V gene has CDR1 MNHEY and CDR2 SVGAGI. The CDR3: CASRTDRVGELFF. The CDR3 DNA reads as TGTGCCAGCAGAACCGACAGGGTCGGGGAGCTGTTTTTT.

This clonotype has a handful of counts. The chain is built from TRBV27 and TRBJ1-6; 9 bases match TRBD1. The CDR3 is 18 residues long. The V and J ends lost 4 bases and 9 bases, in that order; junction bases with no gene match: 16. Germline V gene data show CDR1 as MNHEY and CDR2 as SMNVEV (reference sequence). CDR3 protein: CASSSLVPGQGPTSPLHF. The DNA of the CDR3 is TGTGCCAGCAGTTCCCTGGTACCGGGACAGGGACCCACTTCACCCCTCCACTTT.

This clonotype has a handful of counts. This chain uses TRBV4-2 with TRBJ2-2, with 12 bases lining up with TRBD2. J gave up 3 bases and V 4 bases, and 6 bases lay outside the gene matches. The length of the CDR3 is 17 residues. Looked up from germline, CDR1 is LGHNA and CDR2 is YNFKEQ. In nucleotides, the CDR3 is TGTGCCAGCAGCCGGGCTAGCGGGGGGGTGGACACCGGGGAGCTGTTTTTT. This encodes CASSRASGGVDTGELFF.

The rearrangement links TRBV4-2 to TRBJ2-2; 16 bases map to TRBD2. Germline CDR1 reads LGHNA; CDR2 reads YNFKEQ. J was trimmed by 7 bases and V by 0 bases; bases with no gene match: 5. This CDR3 is 18 amino acids long. As DNA, the CDR3 is TGTGCCAGCAGCCAAGAGGGACTAGCGGGGGGGCTCGTCGGGGAGCTGTTTTTT. Translation: CASSQEGLAGGLVGELFF.

The chain carries TRBV23-1 and TRBJ2-3; D unresolved. TRBV23-1 counts as an open reading frame of uncertain function. The V end lost 4 bases, the J end lost 2 bases, and 10 bases lay between the germline ends. CDR3 size: 14 residues. CDR3 protein: CASSPLLNTDTQYF. The CDR3 region has the DNA TGCGCCAGCAGTCCCCTACTAAACACAGATACGCAGTATTTT.

This sequence joins TRBV7-2 and TRBJ2-7; D unresolved. The germline V and J ends were trimmed by 7 bases and 6 bases, with 16 bases remaining between them. This CDR3 has 13 residues. The germline CDR1 and CDR2 sequences are SGHTA and FQGNSA. The CDR3, as DNA: TGTGCCAGCACCCCTCAACGGCGAGGCGAGCAGTACTTC. Its protein product is CASTPQRRGEQYF.

The V gene is TRBV28, the J gene TRBJ2-7, with 8 nucleotides matching TRBD2. CDR1 is MDHEN, CDR2 SYDVKM, per germline. The CDR3 sequence is 15 residues long. Losses at the gene ends were 4 bases for V and 7 bases for J; bases not matched to a gene: 12. The CDR3: CASSSIAGSPWEQYF. CDR3 DNA: TGTGCCAGCAGTTCAATAGCGGGGAGCCCTTGGGAGCAGTACTTC.